Below, 4 T cell receptor beta chains from the same sample are listed, as sequenced in a study of cytomegalovirus exposure and HLA in healthy donors. The study ran its PCR with 60 Vbeta and 13 Jbeta primers. Sequenced by immunoSEQ multiplex PCR; TCRdb stores in-frame clones only, minus some. The table lists about 120,000 clones, around three quarters of them singletons, with around 4.5% in the top ten. Sequencing was carried out using PBMCs. These receptors came from a man aged 30 to 39 in good health and CMV-seropositive.

The J gene is TRBJ2-3, the V gene TRBV5-4, with D tentatively TRBD1 (5 bases). Per germline, CDR1 SGHNT and CDR2 YYREEE (reference sequence). Trimming cost V 7 bases and J 6 bases, with 6 bases left between them. The CDR3 length is 10 residues. The CDR3 DNA follows: TGTGCCAGCGGGGCCGATACGCAGTATTTT. Protein: CASGADTQYF.

The J gene is TRBJ1-3, the V gene TRBV27; 7 bases are a match to TRBD1. CDR3 length: 19 residues. Germline V gene data show CDR1 as MNHEY and CDR2 as SMNVEV (reference sequence). Unmatched junction bases numbered 14, after V lost 3 bases and J lost 0 bases. The CDR3 sequence is CASSFLYRGPTTSGNTIYF. The CDR3 DNA reads as TGTGCCAGCAGTTTCTTATACAGGGGACCGACAACCTCTGGAAACACCATATATTTT.

The chain is built from TRBV9 and TRBJ1-3, with 7 bases identical to TRBD1. V dropped 1 base and J dropped 2; count of bases not matched to a gene: 3. CDR1 is SGDLS and CDR2 is YYNGEE in the germline V gene. This CDR3 contains 15 residues. In DNA, the CDR3 is TGTGCCAGCAGCGTAAATGACAGGGCTGGAAACACCATATATTTT. Translation gives CASSVNDRAGNTIYF.

This clone showed up just once. CDR3 in amino acids: CASSYSTGTEQYF. CDR3 in DNA: TGTGCCAGCAGTTACTCGACAGGGACCGAGCAGTACTTC. The chain uses TRBV6-5 and TRBJ2-7; 7 bases agree with TRBD1. This CDR3 contains 13 residues. The germline gives CDR1 MNHEY, CDR2 SVGAGI. J gave up 6 bases and V 0 bases, and 2 bases lay outside the gene matches.